This T cell receptor (beta chain) was recorded in a study of T cells after yellow fever vaccination (dated by TCRdb to the late 2010s). Broadly, across the study: The SMART-Seq v4 Ultra Low Input RNA kit was used to prepare libraries from fractions with low cell numbers. Blood was collected at multiple timepoints before and after primary and secondary immunization, and bulk PBMC replicates and cell subsets were isolated. The cohort comprised two healthy male donors, one aged 18 to 30 and one aged 30 to 40 years. To follow T-cell clones before and after primary and booster YFV17D yellow fever vaccination, bulk TCR alpha and beta repertoires were sequenced over time. Summary of the overall study and its limitations: Compared with the primary T-cell response, the secondary T-cell response was weaker but faster, peaking on day 5 rather than day 15. A small fraction of clonotypes showed up in both the CD4 and CD8 compartments, probably as a result of convergent recombination. The study included only a couple of donors, which limits how far the findings can be generalized. Most clones expanded after primary vaccination (96% of CD4 and about 85% of CD8) were re-detected after the booster, suggesting that broad memory maintenance occurred. Because abundant contaminating clonotypes from the bulk population could be contained in FACS-sorted repertoires, computational filtering was required.

The sample's treatment or condition, from its label and the paper: live attenuated yellow fever vaccine strain. PBMCs were isolated from peripheral blood using a standard Ficoll-Paque protocol. With anti-CD3 and anti-CD8 staining plus a dextramer loaded with the yellow fever NS4B epitope peptide, the researchers sorted epitope-specific CD8 T cells. TriZol was used to extract RNA from bulk PBMCs, from CD4 and CD8 fractions, and from dextramer-positive and dextramer-negative fractions. TCR cDNA was synthesized by 5'RACE template switching, through which a universal primer site and unique molecular identifiers were introduced. Priming for cDNA synthesis came from both the TCR alpha and TCR beta constant segments. Two PCR steps were used to amplify libraries, with sample barcodes and sequencing adapters being added in the second step. Sequencing of the libraries was done on either Illumina HiSeq 2500 (2x100 bp) or NovaSeq (2x150 bp). In the source study's methods: MIGEC was used to demultiplex reads and collapse the reads into UMI consensus sequences, and MiXCR was used for V(D)J alignment. Vaccine-responding clonotypes were identified with edgeR using replicate PBMC samples, with FDR below 0.01 and a log2 fold change above 5 up to day 15 being required. Each bulk clonotype received a CD4 or CD8 identity based on whether the sequenced CD4 or CD8 repertoire contained that clonotype at higher abundance. A clonotype counted as NS4B-specific if enriched at least 10-fold in dextramer-positive versus dextramer-negative fractions, with CD4-biased clonotypes left out. TCRdb took the public reads, trimmed them with fastp at Q25, ran MiXCR for clone calling and kept in-frame beta chains. Every distinct CDR3 protein forms one entry, paired with its most common genes and DNA. The V and J calls and clone size come from TCRdb's table, not from the authors' own analysis. Counted in this sample were 35,000 to 55,000 distinct CDR3 sequences; 6.8% of them appeared once. Over 14% of the sample lies in the top ten.

This clonotype came up many times. Base quality data are lacking; no much larger clone is found one base away. This clonotype was sampled from a young man who received the YFV17D yellow fever vaccine. The sequences come from CD8+ T cells not binding an NS4B(214-222) dextramer, sorted from PBMCs, collected 45 days after the yellow fever booster vaccination. This specimen's cell subset or site label, interpreted: NS4B epitope dextramer-negative CD8 T cells.

The CDR3 region reads CASSLMAGEANEQFF. The DNA sequence reads TGTGCCAGCAGCTTAATGGCGGGAGAGGCGAATGAGCAGTTCTTC. The sequence joins TRBV7-6 to TRBJ2-1; 7 central bases correspond to TRBD2. V is trimmed back by 2 bases and J by 7 bases, and the junction contains 8 bases that no gene match accounts for. Via the germline V gene, CDR1 is SGHVS and CDR2 FNYEAQ. The CDR3 spans 15 residues, from the cysteine through the phenylalanine. Just the 45-base CDR3 DNA is kept, in frame starting at base 1.